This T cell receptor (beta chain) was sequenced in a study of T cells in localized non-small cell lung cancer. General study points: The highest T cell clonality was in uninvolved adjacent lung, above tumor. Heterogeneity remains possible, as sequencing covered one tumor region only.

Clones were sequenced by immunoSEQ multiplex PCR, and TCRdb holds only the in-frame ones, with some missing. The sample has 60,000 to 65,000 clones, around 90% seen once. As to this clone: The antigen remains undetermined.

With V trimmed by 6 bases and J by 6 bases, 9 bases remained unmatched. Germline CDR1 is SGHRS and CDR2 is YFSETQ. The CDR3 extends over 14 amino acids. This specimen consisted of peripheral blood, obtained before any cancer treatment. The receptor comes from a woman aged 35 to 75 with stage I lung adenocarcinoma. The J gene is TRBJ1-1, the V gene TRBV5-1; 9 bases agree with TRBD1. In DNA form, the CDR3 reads TGCGCCAGCACCCGGGACAGGGAAGATTCTGAAGCTTTCTTT. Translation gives CASTRDREDSEAFF.